This T cell receptor beta chain was obtained from a study of CD8+CD57+ T cells in acquired aplastic anemia. Turning to the study itself: The average for DNA from sorted CD4+ and CD8+ cells was 3.2 ug.

CDR3 and TCR beta VDJ profiling relied on genomic DNA as the template. Via MiXCR, TCRdb re-called the reads, giving one row per CDR3 protein. The data show over 150,000 distinct CDR3 sequences, with around 48% seen just once and less than 3% held by the top ten. V lost 2 bases and J lost 7, with 14 bases in between. The V gene's germline CDR1 is LNHDA and CDR2 SQIVND (reference sequence). This CDR3 is built from 14 residues. Only patients with CD8+CD57+ cell expansion on flow cytometry were chosen for sequencing. Sampling of blood occurred while the patients had still received no therapy. The specimen sequenced was sorted CD4+, CD8+, or CD8+CD57+ T cells (not recorded which) from PBMCs. The receptor was isolated from a human donor with aplastic anemia. This chain joins TRBV19 and TRBJ2-5; weak D call: TRBD1 (5 bases). CDR3 loop: CASSILLQVGTQYF. CDR3 DNA sequence: TGTGCCAGTAGTATACTCTTACAGGTTGGGACCCAGTACTTC.